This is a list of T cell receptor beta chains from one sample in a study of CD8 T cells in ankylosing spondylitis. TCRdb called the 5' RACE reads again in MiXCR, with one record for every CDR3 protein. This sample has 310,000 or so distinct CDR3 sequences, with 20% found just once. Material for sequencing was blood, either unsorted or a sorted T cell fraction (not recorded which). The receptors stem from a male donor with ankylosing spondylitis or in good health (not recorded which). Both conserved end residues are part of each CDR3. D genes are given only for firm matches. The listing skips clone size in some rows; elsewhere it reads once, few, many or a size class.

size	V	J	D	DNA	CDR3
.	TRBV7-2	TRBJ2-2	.	TGTGCCAGCAGCTTAGCGGGGACCCGACCAGTAACCGGGGAGCTGTTTTTT	CASSLAGTRPVTGELFF
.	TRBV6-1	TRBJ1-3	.	TGTGCCAGCACTCTCGGACCGAACTCTGGAAACACCATATATTTT	CASTLGPNSGNTIYF
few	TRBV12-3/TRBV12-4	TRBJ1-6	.	TGTGCCAGCCGGACAGTGAGCCTAGGGTCACCCCTCCACTTT	CASRTVSLGSPLHF
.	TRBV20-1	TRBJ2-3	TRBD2	TGCAGTGCTAGGCCTAGCGGGGGGAGGATGACGCAGTATTTT	CSARPSGGRMTQYF
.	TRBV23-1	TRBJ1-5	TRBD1	TGCGCCAGCAGCGCTTACAGGGGGTTGTGGCCCCAGCATTTT	CASSAYRGLWPQHF
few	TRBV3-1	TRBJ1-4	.	TGTGCCAGCAGACAGGTCAATGAAAAACTGTTTTTT	CASRQVNEKLFF
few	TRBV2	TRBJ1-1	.	TGTGCCAGCAGTGAAGAGACCCCCCCGTTGGAGGGAACGGCCCTTAAGGGCGCTTTCTTT	CASSEETPPLEGTALKGAFF
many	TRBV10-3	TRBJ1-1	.	TGTGCCATACAGGGTGACACTGAAGCTTTCTTT	CAIQGDTEAFF
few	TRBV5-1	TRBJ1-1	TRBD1	TGCGCCAGCAGCTTGGGGGGACAGGGGGCTGGCACTGAAGCTTTCTTT	CASSLGGQGAGTEAFF
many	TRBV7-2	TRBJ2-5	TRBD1	TGTGCCAGCAGCCCCCGGACAGGCCTCCAAGAGACCCAGTACTTC	CASSPRTGLQETQYF
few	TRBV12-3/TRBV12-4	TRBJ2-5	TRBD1	TGTGCCAGCAGCCCTTTGAGGGACAGAGATAAAGAGACCCAGTACTTC	CASSPLRDRDKETQYF
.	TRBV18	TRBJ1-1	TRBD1	TGTGCCAGCTCCCTCCTCGCCAGGGGGCAGGTCACTGAAGCTTTCTTT	CASSLLARGQVTEAFF
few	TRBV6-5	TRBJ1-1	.	TGTGCCAGCAGTTATCGCATTAGAACAGGGAAGGGCACTGAAGCTTTCTTT	CASSYRIRTGKGTEAFF
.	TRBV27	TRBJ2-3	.	TGTGCCAGCAGTTTATCGGGCAGTCCAGATACGCAGTATTTT	CASSLSGSPDTQYF
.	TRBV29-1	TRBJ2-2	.	TGCAGCGTTCAGCGACATGGATCCACCGGGGAGCTGTTTTTT	CSVQRHGSTGELFF
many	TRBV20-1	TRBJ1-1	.	TGCAGTGCAACTCAGTTCGGACGGATGAACACTGAAGCTTTCTTT	CSATQFGRMNTEAFF
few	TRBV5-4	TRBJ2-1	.	TGTGCCAGCAGCGGTGTGTGGAATGAGCAGTTCTTC	CASSGVWNEQFF
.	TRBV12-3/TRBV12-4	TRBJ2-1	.	TGTGCCATCAGTTTAGTACCGGGTCCGGGACTCCTCTACAATGAGCAGTTCTTC	CAISLVPGPGLLYNEQFF
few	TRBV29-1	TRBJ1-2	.	TGCAGCGTTGGGGCCCCAGGGCGCTATGGCTACACCTTC	CSVGAPGRYGYTF
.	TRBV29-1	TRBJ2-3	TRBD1	TGCAGCGTTGTGGGGACAGGGGATTCCACAGATACGCAGTATTTT	CSVVGTGDSTDTQYF
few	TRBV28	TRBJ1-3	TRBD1	TGTGCCAGCAGTACAGGGGTCTCTGGAAACACCATATATTTT	CASSTGVSGNTIYF
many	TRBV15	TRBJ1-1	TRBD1	TGTGCCACCAGCAGAGAGACAGGGAGGATAAGTGAAGCTTTCTTT	CATSRETGRISEAFF
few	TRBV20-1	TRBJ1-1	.	TGCAGTGCTAGAAGAGGTTCGGGCACTGAAGCTTTCTTT	CSARRGSGTEAFF
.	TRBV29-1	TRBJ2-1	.	TGCAGCGTTGAAGATTCTAGCTTGGACAATGAGCAGTTCTTC	CSVEDSSLDNEQFF
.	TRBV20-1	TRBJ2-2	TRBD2	TGCAGTGCCCCCCCACGGCGGAGCGGGAGTGGCACCGGGGAGCTGTTTTTT	CSAPPRRSGSGTGELFF
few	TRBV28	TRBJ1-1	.	TGTGCCAGAAGTTTCGTCGGGCCAGACGGAAAGAACACTGAAGCTTTCTTT	CARSFVGPDGKNTEAFF